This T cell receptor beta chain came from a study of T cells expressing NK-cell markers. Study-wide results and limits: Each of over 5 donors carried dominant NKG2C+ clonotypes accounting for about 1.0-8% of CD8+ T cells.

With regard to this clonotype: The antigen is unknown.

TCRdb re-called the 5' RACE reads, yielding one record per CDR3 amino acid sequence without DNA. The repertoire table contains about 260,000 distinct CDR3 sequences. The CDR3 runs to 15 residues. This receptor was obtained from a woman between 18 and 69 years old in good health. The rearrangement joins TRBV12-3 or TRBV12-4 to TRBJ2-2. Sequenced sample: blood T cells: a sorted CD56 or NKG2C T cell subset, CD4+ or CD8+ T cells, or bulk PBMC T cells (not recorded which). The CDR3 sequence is CASSLAATGTGELFF.